The next 10 T cell receptor beta chains were all read from a single sample in a study of response to subunit inactivated influenza vaccine. One entry per CDR3 protein results from TCRdb running MiXCR on the RT-PCR reads. Of some 500,000 distinct CDR3 sequences in the sample, roughly 27% were seen once. Sequenced here: CD4+ T cells sorted from PBMCs, sampled around 5 days after vaccination. The receptors shown here come from a man aged 50 or older who received an inactivated influenza vaccine.

The chain links TRBV9 to TRBJ2-5, with a tentative D call TRBD1 (7 bases). V was pared by 3 bases and J by 5 bases, with 11 bases between. Germline V lookup: CDR1 SGDLS, CDR2 YYNGEE. The CDR3 spans 13 residues. The CDR3 coding sequence is TGTGCCAGCAGCGGGACAGGAGGGGAGACCCAGTACTTC. It codes for CASSGTGGETQYF.

The chain links TRBV4-3 to TRBJ1-4; D gene ambiguous. The germline V and J ends were trimmed by 4 bases and 5 bases, with 14 bases remaining between them. Germline CDR1 reads LGHNA; CDR2 reads YSLEER. The CDR3 consists of 15 residues. DNA for the CDR3: TGCGCCAGCAGCCGAGGGCAACACTTCAATGAAAAACTGTTTTTT. It yields the protein CASSRGQHFNEKLFF.

The chain has TRBV6-5 and TRBJ2-6, with D uncertain. CDR1 and CDR2 from the germline V gene are MNHEY and SVGAGI. Trimming stripped 1 base from V and 0 bases from J, with 10 bases between. This CDR3 has 17 residues. DNA for the CDR3: TGTGCCAGCAGTTACTTTGGGCAGAGCTCTGGGGCCAACGTCCTGACTTTC. Amino acids: CASSYFGQSSGANVLTF.

The chain carries TRBV20-1 and TRBJ2-3; the match to TRBD2 covers 11 bases. The junction had 7 bases not matched to a gene; V was cut back by 5 bases and J by 0 bases. The germline gives CDR1 DFQATT, CDR2 SNEGSKA (reference sequence). The CDR3 is made up of 16 amino acids. CDR3 sequence (DNA): TGCAGTGCTGAAACGGGACTAGCGGAAAGCACAGATACGCAGTATTTT. This sequence encodes CSAETGLAESTDTQYF.

The chain employs TRBV7-6 and TRBJ2-7, with D maybe TRBD1 (7 bases). This CDR3 region has 17 residues. The germline V gene encodes CDR1 SGHVS and CDR2 FNYEAQ. With 1 base removed from V and 0 bases from J, the gap between germline ends came to 16 bases. The CDR3 DNA follows: TGTGCCAGCAGCTTAGGGGGGGACAGAAGGAGCTCCTACGAGCAGTACTTC. This translates into CASSLGGDRRSSYEQYF.

Only a few counts were recorded for this clonotype. CDR3 in amino acids: CSATPGQGSTDTQYF. As DNA, the CDR3 is TGCAGTGCTACGCCGGGACAGGGGAGTACAGATACGCAGTATTTT. The chain is built from TRBV20-1 and TRBJ2-3; TRBD1 matches at 10 bases. The V gene's germline CDR1 is DFQATT and CDR2 SNEGSKA (reference sequence). The CDR3 has 15 residues. J gave up 3 bases and V 4 bases, and 7 bases lay outside the gene matches.

This clonotype was found many times. This chain links TRBV5-1 with TRBJ2-5; the match to TRBD1 covers 7 bases. J gave up 4 bases and V 4 bases, and 10 bases lay outside the gene matches. In germline, CDR1 is SGHRS, CDR2 YFSETQ. There are 15 residues in the CDR3. In DNA form, the CDR3 reads TGCGCCAGCAGCGGAGATACAGGGGTCGTAGAGACCCAGTACTTC. This codes for CASSGDTGVVETQYF. Filled out from reference TRBV5-1 and TRBJ2-5, the complete variable domain reads KAGVTQTPRYLIKTRGQQVTLSCSPISGHRSVSWYQQTPGQGLQFLFEYFSETQRNKGNFPGRFSGRQFSNSRSEMNVSTLELGDSALYLCASSGDTGVVETQYFGPGTRLLVL.

In this sample, this clonotype turned up a few times. The V gene is TRBV7-3, the J gene TRBJ2-2; 7 bases map to TRBD1. This CDR3 has 15 amino acids. V was clipped by 5 bases and J by 6 bases; unmatched bases: 9. Germline CDR1 SGHTA, CDR2 FQGTGA. The DNA for the CDR3 is TGTGCCAGCAGCCTAGACAGGGTTGGTTCCGGGGAGCTGTTTTTT. The encoded protein is CASSLDRVGSGELFF.

This clonotype was found a few times. The rearrangement links TRBV29-1 to TRBJ1-1; no reliable D call. The length of the CDR3 is 12 residues. V was trimmed by 5 bases and J by 4 bases, leaving 11 bases between them. CDR1 and CDR2 (germline): SQVTM, ANQGSEA. CDR3 coding DNA: TGCAGCGTTACTTTGGGCCTCACTGAAGCTTTCTTT. Its protein product is CSVTLGLTEAFF.

The chain links TRBV5-6 to TRBJ1-3; D is undetermined. The CDR3 sequence is 14 residues long. Germline V gene sequence: CDR1 SGHDT, CDR2 YYEEEE. The V end lost 1 base, the J end lost 2 bases, and 7 bases lay between the germline ends. The CDR3 protein is CASSLRRTGNTIYF. In nucleotides, the CDR3 is TGTGCCAGCAGCTTGCGAAGGACTGGAAACACCATATATTTT.